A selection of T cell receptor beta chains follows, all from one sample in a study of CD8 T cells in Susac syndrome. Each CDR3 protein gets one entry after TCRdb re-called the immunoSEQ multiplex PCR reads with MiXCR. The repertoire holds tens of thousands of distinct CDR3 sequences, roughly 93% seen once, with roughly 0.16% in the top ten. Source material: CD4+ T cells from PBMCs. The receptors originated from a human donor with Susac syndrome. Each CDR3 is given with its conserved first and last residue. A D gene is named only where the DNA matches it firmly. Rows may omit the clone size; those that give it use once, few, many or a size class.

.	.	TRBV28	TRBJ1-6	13	CASKEPYNSPLHF	TGTGCCAGCAAGGAACCATATAATTCACCCCTCCACTTT
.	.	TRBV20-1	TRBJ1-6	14	CSTHQGQMNSPLHF	TGCAGTACCCACCAAGGACAGATGAATTCACCCCTCCACTTT
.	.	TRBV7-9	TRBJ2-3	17	CASSLVGWRDEGDTQYF	TGTGCCAGCAGCTTAGTCGGATGGAGGGACGAGGGAGATACGCAGTATTTT
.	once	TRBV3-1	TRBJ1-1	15	CASSPKGQGGTEAFF	TGTGCCAGCAGCCCAAAGGGGCAGGGAGGCACTGAAGCTTTCTTT
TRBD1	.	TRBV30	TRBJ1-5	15	CAWSVNPRQGQPQHF	TGTGCCTGGAGTGTAAATCCGCGACAGGGACAGCCCCAGCATTTT
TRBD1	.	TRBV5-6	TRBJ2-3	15	CASSFRDRGLDTQYF	TGTGCCAGCAGCTTCCGGGACAGGGGGCTGGATACGCAGTATTTT
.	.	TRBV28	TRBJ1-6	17	CASRPQGRGHSNSPLHF	TGTGCCAGCAGACCCCAGGGGCGGGGCCACTCTAATTCACCCCTCCACTTT
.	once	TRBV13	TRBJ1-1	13	CASSLLVLTEAFF	TGTGCCAGCAGCTTATTGGTTCTCACTGAAGCTTTCTTT
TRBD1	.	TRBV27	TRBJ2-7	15	CASSPWDRGTYEQYF	TGTGCCAGCAGTCCGTGGGACAGGGGGACCTACGAGCAGTACTTC
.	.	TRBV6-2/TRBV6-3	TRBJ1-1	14	CASIYVEGSPEAFF	TGTGCCAGCATCTACGTGGAGGGTTCCCCTGAAGCTTTCTTT
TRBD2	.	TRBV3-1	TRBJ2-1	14	CASSSRGGALEQFF	TGTGCCAGCAGCTCCCGGGGGGGGGCCCTTGAGCAGTTCTTC
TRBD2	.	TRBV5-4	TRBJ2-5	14	CASSFLAGGETQYF	TGTGCCAGCAGCTTCCTAGCGGGAGGGGAGACCCAGTACTTC
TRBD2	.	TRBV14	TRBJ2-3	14	CASSQGISGGLKYF	TGTGCCAGCAGCCAAGGGATTAGCGGGGGTCTTAAGTATTTT
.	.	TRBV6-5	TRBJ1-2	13	CASSYSRAYGYTF	TGTGCCAGCAGTTACTCCAGGGCCTATGGCTACACCTTC
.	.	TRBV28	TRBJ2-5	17	CASSPGVAPEVFWTQYF	TGTGCCAGCAGTCCAGGGGTCGCTCCCGAAGTTTTTTGGACCCAGTACTTC
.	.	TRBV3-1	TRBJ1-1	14	CASSQSWGNTEAFF	TGTGCCAGCAGCCAATCCTGGGGGAACACTGAAGCTTTCTTT
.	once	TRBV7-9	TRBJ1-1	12	CASSLEGPGAFF	TGTGCCAGCAGCTTAGAAGGGCCCGGAGCTTTCTTT
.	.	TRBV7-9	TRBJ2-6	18	CASSLPPKRRSGANVLTF	TGTGCCAGCAGCCTCCCTCCTAAAAGGAGATCTGGGGCCAACGTCCTGACTTTC
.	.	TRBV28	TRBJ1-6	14	CASRRPNSNSPLHF	TGTGCCAGCAGGAGACCTAACAGTAATTCACCCCTCCACTTT
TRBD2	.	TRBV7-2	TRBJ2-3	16	CASSLRLAGSTDTQYF	TGTGCCAGCAGCTTACGGCTAGCGGGGAGCACAGATACGCAGTATTTT
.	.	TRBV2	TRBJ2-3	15	CASRGDGGYADTQYF	TGTGCCAGCAGAGGGGACGGCGGGTACGCAGATACGCAGTATTTT
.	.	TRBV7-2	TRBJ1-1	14	CASSFDRGTLEAFF	TGTGCCAGCAGCTTCGATCGGGGAACTCTTGAAGCTTTCTTT
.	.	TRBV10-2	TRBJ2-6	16	CASSEARVSGANVLTF	TGCGCCAGCAGTGAGGCGAGGGTCTCTGGGGCCAACGTCCTGACTTTC
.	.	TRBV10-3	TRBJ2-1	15	CAISEWDLPNNEQFF	TGTGCCATCAGTGAGTGGGACCTTCCCAACAATGAGCAGTTCTTC
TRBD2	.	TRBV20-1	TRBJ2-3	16	CSARDSRLAGTDTQYF	TGCAGTGCTAGAGATTCCAGACTAGCGGGAACAGATACGCAGTATTTT
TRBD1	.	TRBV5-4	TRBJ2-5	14	CASRPGQLQETQYF	TGTGCCAGCAGGCCGGGACAGCTACAAGAGACCCAGTACTTC
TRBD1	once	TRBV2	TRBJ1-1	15	CASIELTGGPTEAFF	TGTGCCAGCATAGAACTGACAGGGGGCCCCACTGAAGCTTTCTTT
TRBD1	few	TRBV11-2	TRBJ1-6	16	CASSRGVTGDNSPLHF	TGTGCCAGCAGCCGAGGAGTGACAGGGGACAATTCACCCCTCCACTTT
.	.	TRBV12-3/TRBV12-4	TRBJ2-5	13	CASSSTSRGTQYF	TGTGCCAGCAGTTCGACAAGTAGAGGGACCCAGTACTTC
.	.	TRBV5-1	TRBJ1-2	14	CATKSGTGPDGYTF	TGCGCCACCAAAAGTGGTACAGGCCCAGATGGCTACACCTTC
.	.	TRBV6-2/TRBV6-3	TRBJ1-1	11	CASSYEQRVFF	TGTGCCAGCAGTTACGAACAAAGGGTTTTCTTT
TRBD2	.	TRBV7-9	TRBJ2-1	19	CASSSLQGQSLAGLNEQFF	TGTGCCAGCAGCTCACTTCAGGGGCAGTCACTAGCGGGGCTAAATGAGCAGTTCTTC
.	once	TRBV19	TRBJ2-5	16	CASSIGTARGGETQYF	TGTGCCAGTAGTATCGGTACAGCTCGGGGAGGAGAGACCCAGTACTTC
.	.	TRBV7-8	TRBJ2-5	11	CASSVQETQYF	TGTGCCAGCAGCGTACAGGAGACCCAGTACTTC
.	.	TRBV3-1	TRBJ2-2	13	CASSQVHTGELFF	TGTGCCAGCAGCCAAGTCCACACCGGGGAGCTGTTTTTT
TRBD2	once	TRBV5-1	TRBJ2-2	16	CASSLERGRDTGELFF	TGCGCCAGCAGCTTGGAGCGGGGGCGGGACACCGGGGAGCTGTTTTTT
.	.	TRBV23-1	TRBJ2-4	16	CASSQPPAGSKNIQYF	TGCGCCAGCAGTCAACCACCGGCGGGGTCCAAAAACATTCAGTACTTC
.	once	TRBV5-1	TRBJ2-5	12	CASSFYQETQYF	TGCGCCAGCAGCTTTTACCAAGAGACCCAGTACTTC
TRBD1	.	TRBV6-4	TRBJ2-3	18	CASTQPFGTGGLTDTQYF	TGTGCCAGCACCCAACCCTTCGGGACAGGGGGGTTAACAGATACGCAGTATTTT